This T cell receptor beta chain was identified during a study of cytomegalovirus exposure and HLA in healthy donors. As for this clone: Its target is not known. This specimen includes other DNA sequences encoding the same CDR3.

Overall study results and limits: Versus the approximately 670-donor mean, an Asian-associated ancestry cluster reportedly showed fewer N-insertions in a later analysis. About 90% or about 30% of the time was how often most TCR beta V segments were productive, according to an earlier analysis.

This CDR3 is 13 amino acids long. The V gene lost 6 bases and the J gene lost 1 base, with 9 bases spanning the gap. Germline V CDR1 and CDR2: MDHEN, SYDVKM. A multiplex PCR was run with 60 Vbeta primers and 13 Jbeta primers. Repertoires were generated with immunoSEQ multiplex PCR, while TCRdb's copy carries only in-frame clones and drops some. The repertoire includes roughly 150,000 clones, 82% of them detected once, and about 1.6% sits in the top ten. Each donor was healthy, and each was a bone marrow donor. The sequence came from a girl aged 5 to 17 in good health and CMV-seropositive. The chain joins TRBV28 to TRBJ1-2, with a possible D match to TRBD1 (6 bases). The sample taken for sequencing was PBMCs. CDR3 in DNA: TGTGCCAGCAGCCTGGACAGTAACTATGGCTACACCTTC. It codes for CASSLDSNYGYTF.